Below, 6 T cell receptor beta chains from the same sample are listed, as sequenced in a study of CD8 T cells in ankylosing spondylitis. MiXCR was run by TCRdb on the 5' RACE reads, yielding one entry per CDR3 protein. Among roughly 150,000 distinct CDR3 sequences listed, approximately 7.3% were seen once. Sequenced: blood, either unsorted or a sorted T cell fraction (not recorded which). All receptors derive from a female donor with ankylosing spondylitis or in good health (not recorded which).

This clonotype was recorded a few times. The rearrangement links TRBV12-3 or TRBV12-4 to TRBJ2-7; D is possibly TRBD1 (5 bases). This CDR3 is built from 13 residues. The V gene lost 7 bases and the J gene lost 6 bases, with 16 bases spanning the gap. The CDR3 bases are TGTGCCAGCACTCTGACAGAAATGAGCGAGCAGTACTTC. It yields the protein CASTLTEMSEQYF.

This clonotype was seen repeatedly, ten times or more. V gene TRBV7-2 combines with J gene TRBJ1-2; D remains unclear. The CDR3 is 12 amino acids. V lost 1 base, J lost 8 bases, and 8 bases lay in between. Germline V gene lookup returns CDR1 SGHTA and CDR2 FQGNSA. The CDR3 region is CASSLVPGGYTF. The CDR3 nucleotides are TGTGCCAGCAGCTTAGTTCCGGGGGGCTACACCTTC.

Only a few counts were recorded for this clonotype. V usage is TRBV2 and J usage is TRBJ2-1; 12 bases match TRBD2. V lost 6 bases, J lost 6 bases, and 6 bases stayed unmatched. Germline lookup yields CDR1 SNHLY and CDR2 FYNNEI. This CDR3 region has 15 residues. CDR3 protein: CASSMTSGGSNEQFF. DNA of the CDR3: TGTGCCAGCAGCATGACTAGCGGGGGATCCAATGAGCAGTTCTTC.

This clonotype was observed at least ten times. CDR3: CASSQWPPGQWNTEAFF. The CDR3 DNA is TGCGCCAGCAGCCAGTGGCCACCGGGACAGTGGAACACTGAAGCTTTCTTT. The V call is TRBV4-1, the J call TRBJ1-1; 7 positions agree with TRBD1. V shed 3 bases and J 1 base; nucleotides not matched to a gene: 11. The CDR3 consists of 17 residues. The germline V gene has CDR1 MGHRA and CDR2 YSYEKL.

Remarks on this clonotype: A much larger clone lies a single base off, so this may be a read error. The chain employs TRBV30 and TRBJ2-3; maybe TRBD2 (6 bases). Germline values: CDR1 GTSNPN, CDR2 SVGIG (reference sequence). The CDR3 contains 16 residues. The CDR3 sequence: CARSSTLAVTGDTQYF. The CDR3 nucleotides are TGTGCCCGGAGTTCCACCTTAGCGGTGACGGGAGATACGCAGTATTTT.

Ten or more counts support this clonotype. At one end, the junction sequence differs from germline, possibly due to a read error. The chain has TRBV14 and TRBJ1-2, with 7 bases matching TRBD1. The CDR3 extends over 14 amino acids. Germline CDR1 SGHDN, CDR2 FVKESK. As DNA, the CDR3 is TGTGCCAGCAGCCAACCCGACAGGGACTACGGCTACACCTTC. This sequence encodes CASSQPDRDYGYTF.